The rows below give T cell receptor beta chains drawn from one sample of a study of metastatic and nonmetastatic thyroid tumors. MiXCR re-clonotyped the PCR reads for TCRdb. The sample yields about 23,000 clones, more than 25% seen once. Sequences were obtained from tumor tissue. These receptors came from a female donor with papillary thyroid cancer or a benign thyroid nodule (not recorded which). Some clones in this sample may be carry-over from other donors' samples. The CDR3 runs from the conserved cysteine through the conserved F or W. The D gene is left open where the match is weak. Clone size is shown for a subset of rows, as once, few, many or a class of expanded clone.

j_call: TRBJ2-1
clone_size: .
v_call: TRBV11-1
d_call: .
cdr3_aa: CASILEGTPIYEQFF
cdr3_nt: TGTGCCAGCATCTTAGAGGGCACCCCGATCTATGAGCAGTTCTTC

j_call: TRBJ2-1
clone_size: few
v_call: TRBV15
d_call: TRBD2
cdr3_aa: CATSGGGTYNEQFF
cdr3_nt: TGTGCCACCAGCGGGGGGGGAACCTACAATGAGCAGTTCTTC

j_call: TRBJ2-4
clone_size: many
v_call: TRBV3-1
d_call: .
cdr3_aa: CASSQEGWGDIQYF
cdr3_nt: TGTGCCAGCAGCCAAGAAGGGTGGGGGGACATTCAGTACTTC

j_call: TRBJ2-1
clone_size: many
v_call: TRBV7-8
d_call: TRBD2
cdr3_aa: CASSPRLAGNEQFF
cdr3_nt: TGTGCCAGCAGCCCCCGACTAGCTGGGAATGAGCAGTTCTTC

j_call: TRBJ2-7
clone_size: few
v_call: TRBV6-1
d_call: TRBD1
cdr3_aa: CASSRDSGNHQQYF
cdr3_nt: TGTGCCAGCAGTCGGGACAGTGGTAACCACCAGCAGTACTTC

j_call: TRBJ2-2
clone_size: few
v_call: TRBV6-2/TRBV6-3
d_call: .
cdr3_aa: CASSYGGETGELFF
cdr3_nt: TGTGCCAGCAGTTACGGCGGGGAAACCGGGGAGCTGTTTTTT

j_call: TRBJ2-3
clone_size: many
v_call: TRBV7-3
d_call: TRBD2
cdr3_aa: CASSLTPAGGTDTQYF
cdr3_nt: TGTGCCAGCAGCTTAACTCCAGCGGGGGGCACAGATACGCAGTATTTT

j_call: TRBJ2-7
clone_size: few
v_call: TRBV28
d_call: .
cdr3_aa: CASSLSQETYEQYF
cdr3_nt: TGTGCCAGCAGTTTATCTCAGGAAACCTACGAGCAGTACTTC

j_call: TRBJ1-2
clone_size: .
v_call: TRBV7-2
d_call: .
cdr3_aa: CASSNHREANYGYTF
cdr3_nt: TGTGCCAGCAGCAACCACAGGGAAGCTAACTATGGCTACACCTTC

j_call: TRBJ2-7
clone_size: many
v_call: TRBV4-3
d_call: .
cdr3_aa: CASSQDSPAYEQYF
cdr3_nt: TGCGCCAGCAGCCAAGATAGTCCGGCCTACGAGCAGTACTTC

j_call: TRBJ1-1
clone_size: many
v_call: TRBV2
d_call: .
cdr3_aa: CASRWVTEAFF
cdr3_nt: TGTGCCAGCAGGTGGGTCACTGAAGCTTTCTTT

j_call: TRBJ2-7
clone_size: medium-sized
v_call: TRBV6-5
d_call: .
cdr3_aa: CASSYERGYEQYF
cdr3_nt: TGTGCCAGCAGTTACGAGAGAGGGTACGAGCAGTACTTC

j_call: TRBJ1-3
clone_size: few
v_call: TRBV12-3/TRBV12-4
d_call: TRBD1
cdr3_aa: CASSSGQGAGSTIYF
cdr3_nt: TGTGCCAGCAGTTCGGGGCAGGGGGCTGGAAGCACCATATATTTT

j_call: TRBJ2-7
clone_size: .
v_call: TRBV19
d_call: TRBD2
cdr3_aa: CASSTGTSGEQYF
cdr3_nt: TGTGCCAGTAGTACCGGGACTAGCGGAGAGCAGTACTTC